This entry concerns a single T cell receptor (beta chain). Trimming removed 4 bases at V and 7 bases at J, with 11 bases between. The length of the CDR3 is 11 residues. Germline lookup yields CDR1 SQVTM and CDR2 ANQGSEA. Using immunoSEQ multiplex PCR, the repertoire was profiled, and TCRdb retains in-frame clones only, with some absent. The sample lists fewer than 90,000 clones, roughly 87% occurring once. These data originate in a study of blood T cell repertoires in COVID-19. At the level of the study: Acute-phase and convalescent COVID-19 samples originated in the United States, Italy and Spain. Nucleic acid was either cDNA or gDNA, and it came from T cells, B-cell-depleted T cells, or PBMCs.

Sequenced material: peripheral blood. The chain recombines TRBV29-1 with TRBJ2-7, with D perhaps matching TRBD1 (6 bases). The sequence was obtained from a man between 65 and 80 years old with acute or convalescent COVID-19. CDR3 nucleotides: TGCAGCGTTGCGGTTGACAGGGAGCAGTACTTC. Its protein is CSVAVDREQYF.